This paragraph reports one TCR beta chain. These data originate in a study of T cell responses to AZD1222 COVID-19 vaccine. Some clones are missing from TCRdb's copy, which holds only in-frame ones; the method was immunoSEQ multiplex PCR. The sample contains 150,000 to 200,000 clones, over 80% of which appear only once. The length of the CDR3 is 13 residues. Germline CDR1 reads SGHNT; CDR2 reads YYREEE (reference sequence). V trimming: 3 bases; J trimming: 4 bases; junction bases outside the gene matches: 1. The clonotype was recovered from an adult in good health. The sample here was peripheral blood, taken on day 0 of AZD1222 vaccination. V gene TRBV5-4 combines with J gene TRBJ2-3, with 8 bases matching TRBD1. CDR3 loop: CASSSGGADTQYF. CDR3 coding DNA: TGTGCCAGCAGCTCAGGGGGCGCAGATACGCAGTATTTT. Together with reference TRBV5-4 and TRBJ2-3, the CDR3 gives the full variable domain: ETGVTQSPTHLIKTRGQQVTLRCSSQSGHNTVSWYQQALGQGPQFIFQYYREEENGRGNFPPRFSGLQFPNYSSELNVNALELDDSALYLCASSSGGADTQYFGPGTRLTVL.